The TCR beta chain described here comes from a study of regulatory T cells in long-lasting Graves disease (dated by TCRdb to the early 2020s). At the level of the whole study: To count as having persistent Graves' disease, a patient had to have received antithyroid drug treatment for over 5 years with TSH receptor autoantibodies remaining persistently positive. A total of 33 samples underwent TCR sequencing, from some 13 patients with persistent Graves' disease and 20 or so patients with newly diagnosed Graves' disease. Antithyroid drugs had been taken for about 9.7 years on average by persistent Graves' disease patients in the clinical cohort. Patients with persistent Graves' disease were compared with patients with newly diagnosed Graves' disease using TCR sequencing and RNA sequencing of peripheral blood. The study was registered as a clinical trial and conducted in China. Broad study findings and their caveats: Sequencing and analysis were limited to the TCR beta chain. Persistent Graves' disease patients showed lower TCR Shannon entropy and fewer highly expanded clones than newly diagnosed patients, suggesting clonal expansion. Only peripheral blood was studied, because thyroid tissue, the primary lesion, was inaccessible. Persistent disease showed preferential use of TRBV28, TRBJ1-2 and TRBJ2-5, whereas newly diagnosed disease favored TRBV20-1 and TRBJ2-1. The authors acknowledged the small sample size as a limitation that may reduce accuracy. A larger number of public clonotypes was shared among persistent patients (about 2,700) than among newly diagnosed patients (around 880).

The sample holds one count of this clonotype. What antigen it recognizes has not been identified. No clone much larger than this one lies a single base away; base qualities are absent. One read offers little support. The method behind the library was multiplex PCR. The run used an Illumina HiSeq 4000. TCR beta libraries were built with iRepertoire HTBI primers and Arm-PCR amplification of CDR3 regions. Before sequencing, the PCR products underwent gel purification. Processing in the source paper ran as follows. Across samples, roughly 60 TRBV and 12 to 15 TRBJ segments were identified and used for gene usage analysis of CDR3 amino acid clonotypes. Filtered high-quality paired reads were merged into contigs using COPE and FqMerger. BLAST was used to align contigs to the IMGT TRBV, TRBD and TRBJ reference genes, and CDR3 was defined following IMGT. Clonotypes above 0.1% frequency were classified as highly expanded clones. Shannon entropy was used to measure repertoire diversity, and the Gini coefficient was used to measure V-J evenness. A clonotype was considered public if more than one individual shared it. TCRdb's own reprocessing of the public reads used fastp at Q25 and MiXCR and kept productive beta chains. Every distinct CDR3 protein forms one entry, paired with its most common genes and DNA. The V and J calls shown here were made by TCRdb, not taken from the authors' results. This sample comprises 300,000 to 500,000 distinct CDR3 sequences, about a fifth of them detected only once. Around 20% of the sample belongs to the ten largest clones.

Relative to germline, V is 5 bases shorter and J is 2 bases shorter, with 5 bases between their ends. The CDR3 has 12 amino acids, counting the end cysteine and phenylalanine. Just the 36-base CDR3 DNA is kept, in frame starting at base 1. Via the germline V gene, CDR1 is SGHTA and CDR2 FQGNSA. In the paper's terms, the time point label means: persistent/refractory GD, antithyroid drugs over 5 years with positive TRAb. For both TCR sequencing and RNA sequencing, RNA was extracted from PBMCs in TRIzol. Graves' disease was diagnosed according to American Thyroid Association guidelines. Recruitment of patients was carried out at an endocrinology department in Xi'an, China. Each patient gave roughly 10 milliliters of peripheral blood, collected in an EDTA anticoagulant tube. Ficoll Paque Plus density gradient separation was used to isolate PBMCs, and no further T cell sorting was performed. An Agilent 2100 Bioanalyzer and agarose gel were used to check RNA quality, and a NanoDrop 2000 was used to measure RNA concentration.

The sequence derives from a female donor with Graves disease. The input for sequencing was peripheral blood mononuclear cells (PBMCs), taken when the disease was refractory, from a patient treated with antithyroid drugs. The chain employs TRBV7-2 and TRBJ2-3; the D gene is not confidently resolved. The nucleotide sequence reads TGTGCCAGCAGCCGGCACACAGATACGCAGTATTTT. This sequence encodes CASSRHTDTQYF.